This TCR beta chain was obtained from a study of blood T cells in healthy people across ages. Findings and caveats of the study: Strongly correlated with naive T cell percentage was TCR beta diversity.

The CDR3 is 19 amino acids. V was shortened by 0 bases and J by 4 bases, with 22 bases between the two germline ends. Germline values: CDR1 ENHRY, CDR2 SYGVKD. This clonotype was detected a few times. Antigen: not known. It was with a sample-barcoded 5' primer and a J-beta primer mix that a second PCR of about 7 to 12 cycles was run. TCRdb re-analysed the 5' RACE reads in MiXCR, keeping a single row per CDR3 protein. The sample records some 1.4 million distinct CDR3 sequences, around two fifths being singletons. The chain is built from TRBV10-3 and TRBJ2-4; D is tentatively TRBD1 or TRBD2 (5 bases each). The sequencing input was blood. This clonotype originated in a young woman in good health. CDR3 sequence: CAISESVPRGVGAKNIQYF. Written as DNA, the CDR3 is TGTGCCATCAGTGAGTCTGTCCCTAGGGGAGTTGGGGCGAAAAACATTCAGTACTTC.